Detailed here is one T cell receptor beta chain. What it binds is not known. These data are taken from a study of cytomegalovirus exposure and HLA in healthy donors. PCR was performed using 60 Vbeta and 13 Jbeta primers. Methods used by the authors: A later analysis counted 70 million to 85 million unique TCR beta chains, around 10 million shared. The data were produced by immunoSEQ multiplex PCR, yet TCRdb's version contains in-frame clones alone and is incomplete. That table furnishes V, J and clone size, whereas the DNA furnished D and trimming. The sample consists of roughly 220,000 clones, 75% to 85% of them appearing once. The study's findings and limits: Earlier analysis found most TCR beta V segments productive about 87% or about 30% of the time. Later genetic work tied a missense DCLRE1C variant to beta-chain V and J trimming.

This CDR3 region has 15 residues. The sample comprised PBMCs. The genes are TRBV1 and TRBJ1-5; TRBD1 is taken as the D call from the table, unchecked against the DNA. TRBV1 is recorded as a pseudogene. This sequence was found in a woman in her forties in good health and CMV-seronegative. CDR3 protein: CTSSLDRVSNQPQHF. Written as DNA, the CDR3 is TGCACCAGCAGCCTAGACAGGGTTAGCAATCAGCCCCAGCATTTT.